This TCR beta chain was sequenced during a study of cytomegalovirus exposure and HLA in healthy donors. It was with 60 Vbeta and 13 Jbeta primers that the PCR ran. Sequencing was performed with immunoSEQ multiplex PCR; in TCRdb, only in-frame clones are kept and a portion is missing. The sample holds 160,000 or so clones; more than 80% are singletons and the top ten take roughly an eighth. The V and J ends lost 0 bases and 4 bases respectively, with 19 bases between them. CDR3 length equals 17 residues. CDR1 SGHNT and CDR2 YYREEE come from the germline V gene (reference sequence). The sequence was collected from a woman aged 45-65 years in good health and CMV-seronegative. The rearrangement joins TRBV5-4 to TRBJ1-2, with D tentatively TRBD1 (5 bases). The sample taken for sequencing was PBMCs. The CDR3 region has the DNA TGTGCCAGCAGCTTGGTTCAGGTAGTTGGGCAGGGCTATGGCTACACCTTC. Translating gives CASSLVQVVGQGYGYTF.